Listed below are T cell receptor beta chains from one sample, sequenced in a study of radiotherapy plus CTLA-4 blockade in lung cancer. Method: immunoSEQ multiplex PCR; TCRdb's copy keeps in-frame clones and lacks some. The sample holds about 87,000 clones, around nine tenths seen once. The specimen comprised peripheral blood, sampled from a patient treated with radiotherapy plus ipilimumab. These receptors were collected from a human donor with non-small cell lung cancer that progressed on radiotherapy plus ipilimumab. Both conserved end residues are part of each CDR3. The D gene is left open where the match is weak. Clone sizes are given selectively: once, few, many, or a class where the clone is expanded.

clone_size | j_call | d_call | v_call | cdr3_aa | cdr3_nt
. | TRBJ1-1 | . | TRBV7-9 | CASSPTEAFF | TGTGCCAGCAGCCCAACTGAAGCTTTCTTT
. | TRBJ2-2 | . | TRBV11-3 | CASSLGGTTNTGELFF | TGTGCCAGCAGCTTAGGGGGGACAACGAACACCGGGGAGCTGTTTTTT
. | TRBJ2-7 | TRBD2 | TRBV7-2 | CASSLTSGISYEQYF | TGTGCCAGCAGCTTAACTAGCGGGATATCCTACGAGCAGTACTTC
. | TRBJ1-1 | . | TRBV6-1 | CASSRGGEAFF | TGTGCCAGCAGTAGGGGAGGTGAAGCTTTCTTT
. | TRBJ1-1 | . | TRBV7-2 | CASSPGVGTEAFF | TGTGCCAGCAGCCCCGGGGTGGGCACTGAAGCTTTCTTT
. | TRBJ1-2 | . | TRBV6-1 | CASSELVGQGRGYTF | TGTGCCAGCAGTGAACTAGTGGGGCAGGGGCGAGGCTACACCTTC
. | TRBJ1-5 | . | TRBV20-1 | CSASANQPQHF | TGCAGTGCTAGTGCCAATCAGCCCCAGCATTTT
. | TRBJ2-4 | TRBD2 | TRBV4-3 | CASSQDSLAGVNIQYF | TGCGCCAGCAGCCAAGATTCCCTAGCGGGGGTAAACATTCAGTACTTC
. | TRBJ2-7 | TRBD1 | TRBV4-1 | CASSHRGEQYF | TGTGCCAGCAGCCACAGGGGTGAGCAGTACTTC
. | TRBJ2-5 | . | TRBV7-2 | CASSLDEGSQETQYF | TGTGCCAGCAGCTTAGATGAGGGGTCCCAAGAGACCCAGTACTTC
. | TRBJ1-6 | . | TRBV5-1 | CASSGQDNSPLHF | TGCGCCAGCAGCGGTCAGGACAATTCACCCCTCCACTTT
. | TRBJ1-5 | TRBD1 | TRBV6-1 | CASNRQGGSNQPQHF | TGTGCCAGCAATCGACAGGGGGGTAGCAATCAGCCCCAGCATTTT
. | TRBJ2-7 | TRBD2 | TRBV6-5 | CASSPLAGGEQYF | TGTGCCAGCAGTCCGCTAGCGGGCGGGGAGCAGTACTTC
. | TRBJ2-3 | TRBD2 | TRBV5-1 | CASSSRTSGATDTQYF | TGCGCCAGCAGCTCCCGGACTAGCGGAGCCACAGATACGCAGTATTTT
. | TRBJ2-7 | . | TRBV5-8 | CASSLGPQLSNEQYF | TGTGCCAGCAGCTTGGGCCCGCAGTTATCGAACGAGCAGTACTTC
. | TRBJ2-2 | . | TRBV5-6 | CASSLVAAGELFF | TGTGCCAGCAGCTTGGTAGCCGCCGGGGAGCTGTTTTTT
. | TRBJ2-7 | . | TRBV18 | CASSPPSGEQYF | TGTGCCAGCTCACCCCCTTCGGGCGAGCAGTACTTC
few | TRBJ2-3 | TRBD2 | TRBV10-3 | CATMGTSGANTDTQYF | TGTGCCACCATGGGCACTAGCGGGGCTAACACAGATACGCAGTATTTT
. | TRBJ1-3 | . | TRBV6-4 | CASSDPTQGPGNTIYF | TGTGCCAGCAGTGACCCCACACAGGGACCTGGAAACACCATATATTTT
. | TRBJ1-2 | . | TRBV21-1 | CASSTTRDRGIYGYTF | TGTGCCAGCAGCACGACCCGGGACAGGGGAATCTATGGCTACACCTTC
. | TRBJ2-7 | . | TRBV28 | CTSSLTSGLYEQYF | TGTACCAGCAGCCTTACCTCGGGGCTCTACGAGCAGTACTTC
. | TRBJ2-4 | . | TRBV7-9 | CASSAEGIAKNIQYF | TGTGCCAGCAGCGCGGAGGGAATAGCCAAAAACATTCAGTACTTC
few | TRBJ1-2 | TRBD1 | TRBV10-3 | CATGDSTPIYGYTF | TGTGCCACCGGGGACAGTACCCCGATCTATGGCTACACCTTC
once | TRBJ2-1 | . | TRBV19 | CASSFLGGHYNEQFF | TGTGCCAGTAGTTTCCTAGGGGGACATTACAATGAGCAGTTCTTC
. | TRBJ1-3 | . | TRBV5-6 | CASSLQGLSGNTIYF | TGTGCCAGCAGCTTACAGGGCTTATCTGGAAACACCATATATTTT
few | TRBJ1-5 | . | TRBV19 | CASSTLLESSQPQHF | TGTGCCAGTAGTACCCTACTCGAAAGCAGTCAGCCCCAGCATTTT
. | TRBJ1-1 | . | TRBV19 | CASTVGWANTEAFF | TGTGCCAGTACTGTGGGGTGGGCGAACACTGAAGCTTTCTTT
. | TRBJ1-6 | . | TRBV5-1 | CASSLGSSGYNSPLHF | TGCGCCAGCAGCTTGGGAAGTTCTGGGTATAATTCACCCCTCCACTTT
. | TRBJ2-7 | . | TRBV20-1 | CSPSTSYEQYF | TGCAGCCCGAGTACGAGCTACGAGCAGTACTTC
. | TRBJ1-2 | TRBD1 | TRBV18 | CASSQQGGGYTF | TGTGCCAGCTCACAACAGGGGGGTGGCTACACCTTC
once | TRBJ2-3 | . | TRBV2 | CASSELVDTDTQYF | TGTGCCAGCAGTGAACTCGTTGATACAGATACGCAGTATTTT
once | TRBJ1-1 | . | TRBV4-1 | CASSQASTVNTEAFF | TGCGCCAGCAGCCAGGCTTCGACAGTGAACACTGAAGCTTTCTTT
. | TRBJ1-6 | TRBD1 | TRBV5-6 | CASSLGQGALNSPLHF | TGTGCCAGCAGCTTAGGACAGGGGGCGCTTAATTCACCCCTCCACTTT
. | TRBJ2-7 | . | TRBV5-6 | CASSLGGYYEQYF | TGTGCCAGCAGCTTGGGCGGATACTACGAGCAGTACTTC
. | TRBJ2-1 | . | TRBV19 | CASSSTGGFTYNEQFF | TGTGCCAGTAGTTCAACCGGAGGCTTCACCTACAATGAGCAGTTCTTC
. | TRBJ1-1 | TRBD1 | TRBV29-1 | CSVRDRDPLTEAFF | TGCAGCGTCCGGGACAGGGACCCCTTGACTGAAGCTTTCTTT
. | TRBJ1-5 | TRBD1 | TRBV10-3 | CAISPDRGQGQPQHF | TGTGCCATCAGTCCAGACAGGGGGCAGGGTCAGCCCCAGCATTTT
. | TRBJ2-3 | . | TRBV5-6 | CASSQGQHTDTQYF | TGTGCCAGCAGCCAAGGACAACACACAGATACGCAGTATTTT
. | TRBJ2-7 | TRBD2 | TRBV5-4 | CASSTTSGAAYEQYF | TGTGCCAGCAGCACAACTAGCGGGGCAGCCTACGAGCAGTACTTC
. | TRBJ2-7 | . | TRBV6-6 | CASSYSARGTYEQYF | TGTGCCAGCAGTTACTCAGCCAGGGGAACCTACGAGCAGTACTTC
. | TRBJ2-1 | . | TRBV5-1 | CASSLRGLGVDEQFF | TGCGCCAGCAGCTTGAGGGGTCTTGGGGTTGATGAGCAGTTCTTC
. | TRBJ1-5 | . | TRBV4-2 | CASSQDSDRPQHF | TGTGCCAGCAGCCAAGACAGCGATCGGCCCCAGCATTTT
. | TRBJ1-6 | TRBD1 | TRBV5-1 | CASSSGTGNSPLHF | TGCGCCAGCAGCTCCGGGACAGGGAATTCACCCCTCCACTTT
. | TRBJ1-2 | . | TRBV9 | CASSVGAGNYGYTF | TGTGCCAGCAGCGTAGGAGCGGGCAACTATGGCTACACCTTC
. | TRBJ2-7 | . | TRBV20-1 | CSAKPSYEQYF | TGCAGTGCTAAACCCTCCTACGAGCAGTACTTC
. | TRBJ1-1 | . | TRBV28 | CASSSTKRGAFF | TGTGCCAGCAGTTCTACTAAACGGGGAGCTTTCTTT
. | TRBJ1-1 | . | TRBV10-3 | CAISESMRQGTEAFF | TGTGCCATCAGTGAGTCGATGCGCCAAGGGACTGAAGCTTTCTTT